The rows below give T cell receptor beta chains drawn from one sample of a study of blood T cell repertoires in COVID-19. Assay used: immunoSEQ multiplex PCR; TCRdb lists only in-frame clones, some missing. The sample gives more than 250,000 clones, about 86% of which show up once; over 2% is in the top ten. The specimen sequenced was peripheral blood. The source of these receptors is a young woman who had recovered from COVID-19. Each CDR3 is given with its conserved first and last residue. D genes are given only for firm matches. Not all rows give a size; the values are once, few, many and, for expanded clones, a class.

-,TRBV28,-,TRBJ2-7,TGTGCCAGCAGTGGTTTCGGGGACGAGCAGTACTTC,CASSGFGDEQYF
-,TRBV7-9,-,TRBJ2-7,TGTGCCAGCAGCTTAGTCCCAGGTTCAACCTACGAGCAGTACTTC,CASSLVPGSTYEQYF
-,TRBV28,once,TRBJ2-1,TGTGCCAGCAGTTCCCTTTTGCTTGGCGGGCCCAGATACAATGAGCAGTTCTTC,CASSSLLLGGPRYNEQFF
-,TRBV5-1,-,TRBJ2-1,TGCGCCAGCAGCGCGGAAGGTCTCTCCTACAATGAGCAGTTCTTC,CASSAEGLSYNEQFF
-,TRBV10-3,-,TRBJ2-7,TGTGCCATCAGTGACGACGGGTACGAGCAGTACTTC,CAISDDGYEQYF
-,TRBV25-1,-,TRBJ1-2,TGTGCCAGCAGTGAATGGGGCCGGACGGGTGGCTACACCTTC,CASSEWGRTGGYTF
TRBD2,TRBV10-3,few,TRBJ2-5,TGTGCCATCAGTGAGTCTCAGCGGGAGCAGACCCAGTACTTC,CAISESQREQTQYF
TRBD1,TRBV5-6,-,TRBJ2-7,TGTGCCAGCAGCTTACCCCAGGGGGCGAGGCAGTACTTC,CASSLPQGARQYF
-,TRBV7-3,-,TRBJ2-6,TGTGCCAGCAGCTTACATCCTAGATCTGGGGCCAACGTCCTGACTTTC,CASSLHPRSGANVLTF
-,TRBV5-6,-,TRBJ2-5,TGTGCCAGCAGCTTGGAGACAGGAGGAGAGACCCAGTACTTC,CASSLETGGETQYF
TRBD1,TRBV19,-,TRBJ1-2,TGTGCCAGTAGCCCTGCAGGGGGCTATGGCTACACCTTC,CASSPAGGYGYTF
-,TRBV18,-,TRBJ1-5,TGTGCCAGCACCAGGGATGGCAATCAGCCCCAGCATTTT,CASTRDGNQPQHF
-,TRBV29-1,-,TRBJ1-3,TGCAGCGTCAGGACGGGGGGAAACACCATATATTTT,CSVRTGGNTIYF
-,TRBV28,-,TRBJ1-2,TGTGCCAGCAGTTTAACAGGAAGCCCTCCCACCTATGGCTACACCTTC,CASSLTGSPPTYGYTF
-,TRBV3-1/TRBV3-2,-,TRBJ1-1,TGTGCCAGCAGCACCCTAAGTGCAAACACTGAAGCTTTCTTT,CASSTLSANTEAFF
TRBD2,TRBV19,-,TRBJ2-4,TGTGCCAGTGCCGGGACTAGAGCAAACATTCAGTACTTC,CASAGTRANIQYF
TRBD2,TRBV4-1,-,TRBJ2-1,TGCGCCAGCAGCCAATGGACTAGCGTCAATGAGCAGTTCTTC,CASSQWTSVNEQFF
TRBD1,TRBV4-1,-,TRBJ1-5,TGCGCCAGCAGCCAAGAGGGACAGGGGCATCAGCCCCAGCATTTT,CASSQEGQGHQPQHF
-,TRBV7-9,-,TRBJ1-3,TGTGCCAGCAGCTTAGGAGGAAGGAATCTTGGAAACACCATATATTTT,CASSLGGRNLGNTIYF
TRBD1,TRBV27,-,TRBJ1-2,TGTGCCAGCAGTTTATCGCCGGGACAGGGTAACTATGGCTACACCTTC,CASSLSPGQGNYGYTF
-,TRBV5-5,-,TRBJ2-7,TGTGCCAGCAGCACTCGACAGCGAACCTACGAGCAGTACTTC,CASSTRQRTYEQYF
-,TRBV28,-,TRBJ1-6,TGTGCCACGGTCTCCTATAATTCACCCCTCCACTTT,CATVSYNSPLHF
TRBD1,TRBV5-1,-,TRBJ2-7,TGCGCCAGCAGCGTGACCAGGGGGAGCGACGAGCAGTACTTC,CASSVTRGSDEQYF
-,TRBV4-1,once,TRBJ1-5,TGCGCCAGCAGCCAAGATGGGCGGGCCTGGGAGCCCCAGCATTTT,CASSQDGRAWEPQHF
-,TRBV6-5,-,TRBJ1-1,TGTGCCTGCCGGGAGGTTCCGGGAACTGAAGCTTTCTTT,CACREVPGTEAFF
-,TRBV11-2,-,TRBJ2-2,TGTGCCAGCAGCTTAGATTTACCGGGAGTAGTCCCCGGGGAGCTGTTTTTT,CASSLDLPGVVPGELFF
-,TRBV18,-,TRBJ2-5,TGTGCCAGCTCACCAACTAGTATCCAAGAGACCCAGTACTTC,CASSPTSIQETQYF
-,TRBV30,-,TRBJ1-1,TGTGCCTGGAGTTACAGGGCCAGGGGGAACACTGAAGCTTTCTTT,CAWSYRARGNTEAFF
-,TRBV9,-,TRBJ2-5,TGTGCCAGCAGCGTAGGGCAGGCGTACCAAGAGACCCAGTACTTC,CASSVGQAYQETQYF
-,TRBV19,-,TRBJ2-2,TGTGCCAGTAGTATCTTCTCTGGGGAGCTGTTTTTT,CASSIFSGELFF
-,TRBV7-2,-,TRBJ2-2,TGTGCCAGCAGCTTACAGGGCACCGGGGAGCTGTTTTTT,CASSLQGTGELFF
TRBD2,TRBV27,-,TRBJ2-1,TGTGCCAGCAGTCCCCGCTTAGCGGGGCCGATTCCTTACAATGAGCAGTTCTTC,CASSPRLAGPIPYNEQFF
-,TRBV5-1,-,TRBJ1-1,TGCGCCAGCAGCTTGGGGACAGACACTGAAGCTTTCTTT,CASSLGTDTEAFF
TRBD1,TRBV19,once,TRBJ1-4,TGTGCCAGTGGCGGGACAGGGGGGAATGAAAAACTGTTTTTT,CASGGTGGNEKLFF
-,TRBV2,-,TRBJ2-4,TGTGCCAGCAGTGGGGCCCAGGGGAACATTCAGTACTTC,CASSGAQGNIQYF
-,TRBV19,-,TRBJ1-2,TGTGCCAGTAGGGTTGATGGGCCGGAAGCTAACTATGGCTACACCTTC,CASRVDGPEANYGYTF
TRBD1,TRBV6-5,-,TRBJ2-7,TGTGCCACGGACAGGACCCCCTACGAGCAGTACTTC,CATDRTPYEQYF
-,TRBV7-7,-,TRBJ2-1,TGTGCTAGCAGCTCCTCCCTCGGGGATGAGCAGTTCTTC,CASSSSLGDEQFF
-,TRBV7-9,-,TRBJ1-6,TGTGCCAGCAGCTTAGTGCAGGATAATTCACCCCTCCACTTT,CASSLVQDNSPLHF
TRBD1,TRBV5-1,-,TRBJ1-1,TGCGCCAGCAGCTTAGAAGGGACAGGGGAAGCTTTCTTT,CASSLEGTGEAFF
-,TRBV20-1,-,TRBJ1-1,TGCAGTGCTAGTTACAGGGTGGACACTGAAGCTTTCTTT,CSASYRVDTEAFF
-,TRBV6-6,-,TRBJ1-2,TGTGCCAGCAGCCCCGACAGCAGTGGCTATGGCTACACCTTC,CASSPDSSGYGYTF
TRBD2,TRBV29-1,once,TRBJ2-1,TGCAGCGTCCTAGGGGGACTAGCGGATTACAATGAGCAGTTCTTC,CSVLGGLADYNEQFF
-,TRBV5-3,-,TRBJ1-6,TGTGCCAGAAGCTCATCACCCCTCCACTTT,CARSSSPLHF
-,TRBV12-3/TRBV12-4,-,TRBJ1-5,TGTGCCAGCAGCGTCGTCGGTTTTCAGCCCCAGCATTTT,CASSVVGFQPQHF
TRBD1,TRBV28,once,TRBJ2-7,TGTGCCAGCAGTTATCGACAGGGCCCCTACGAGCAGTACTTC,CASSYRQGPYEQYF
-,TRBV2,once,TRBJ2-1,TGTGCCAGCAGTTCTGACAGTTCTCTCGGCAATGAGCAGTTCTTC,CASSSDSSLGNEQFF
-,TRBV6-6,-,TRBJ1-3,TGTGCCAGCAGTTACTCGAGAGACTCTGGAAACACCATATATTTT,CASSYSRDSGNTIYF
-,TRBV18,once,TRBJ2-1,TGTGCCAGCTCACCGGGCAGGGGCACCTACAATGAGCAGTTCTTC,CASSPGRGTYNEQFF
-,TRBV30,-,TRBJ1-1,TGTGCCTGGACCCGTGGAACAGGGAAGGAGACGGTAGGCCCTGAAGCTTTCTTT,CAWTRGTGKETVGPEAFF
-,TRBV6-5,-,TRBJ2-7,TGTGCCAGCAGGTCCGGAGGAGCTTTCTACGAGCAGTACTTC,CASRSGGAFYEQYF
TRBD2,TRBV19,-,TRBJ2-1,TGTGCCAGTAGGGAAATAGCGGGCCTTTACAATGAGCAGTTCTTC,CASREIAGLYNEQFF
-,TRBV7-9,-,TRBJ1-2,TGTGCCAGCAGTCCCAGCGGGCAGGGTGGATATGGCTACACCTTC,CASSPSGQGGYGYTF
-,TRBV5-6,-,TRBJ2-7,TGTGCCAGCAGCTTGGCAGCCTACGAGCAGTACTTC,CASSLAAYEQYF